The next 2 T cell receptor beta chains were all read from a single sample in a study of cytomegalovirus exposure and HLA in healthy donors. PCR was performed using 60 Vbeta and 13 Jbeta primers. Here immunoSEQ multiplex PCR was the method, and the copy in TCRdb shows in-frame clones only, minus some. The sample shows around 90,000 clones, roughly nine tenths of them seen only once. The specimen sequenced was PBMCs. The receptors come from a man younger than 45 in good health and CMV-seropositive.

This clone was recorded only once. The V and J genes are TRBV10-3 and TRBJ1-4, with TRBD1 matching 9 bases. This CDR3 is built from 15 residues. The V gene end was trimmed by 3 bases and the J gene end by 7 bases; junction bases not matched to a gene: 6. The germline gives CDR1 ENHRY, CDR2 SYGVKD. CDR3 loop: CAISDPGTGFEKLFF. CDR3 DNA sequence: TGTGCCATCAGTGATCCCGGGACAGGGTTTGAAAAACTGTTTTTT.

The V gene is TRBV9, the J gene TRBJ1-3; 10 bases are shared with TRBD1. Unmatched junction bases numbered 3, after V lost 1 base and J lost 2 bases. CDR1 and CDR2 (germline): SGDLS, YYNGEE. CDR3 length: 16 amino acids. CDR3 amino acids: CASSVRQGAPGNTIYF. CDR3 in DNA: TGTGCCAGCAGCGTAAGACAGGGGGCACCTGGAAACACCATATATTTT.